This T cell receptor beta chain was documented in a study of a mutant IDH1 vaccine in newly diagnosed glioma. Looking at the study overall: Vaccinations were initiated 4-6 weeks following radiotherapy alone, or were given together with temozolomide cycles.

Note on this clone: As yet, its antigen is unknown.

TCRdb's copy holds only in-frame clones and misses some; the assay was immunoSEQ multiplex PCR. The data contain some 40,000 clones, about 81% of them seen just once; the ten biggest clones take up more than 7%. Regarding time point: week 47, end of study. Doses consisted of 300 ug of mutant IDH1 20-mer peptide each, paired with topical imiquimod. Germline assignment: CDR1 ENHRY and CDR2 SYGVKD. The CDR3 contains 16 residues. J gave up 4 bases and V 5 bases, and 11 bases lay outside the gene matches. The specimen comprised PBMCs, sampled from a glioma patient whose treatment included an IDH1 peptide vaccine. This TCR was sampled from a man between 35 and 55 years old with glioma. The chain joins TRBV10-3 to TRBJ2-1; 7 bases agree with TRBD1. The CDR3 is CAISSLRDRSYNEQFF. DNA for the CDR3: TGTGCCATCAGTTCACTCCGGGACAGATCATACAATGAGCAGTTCTTC.